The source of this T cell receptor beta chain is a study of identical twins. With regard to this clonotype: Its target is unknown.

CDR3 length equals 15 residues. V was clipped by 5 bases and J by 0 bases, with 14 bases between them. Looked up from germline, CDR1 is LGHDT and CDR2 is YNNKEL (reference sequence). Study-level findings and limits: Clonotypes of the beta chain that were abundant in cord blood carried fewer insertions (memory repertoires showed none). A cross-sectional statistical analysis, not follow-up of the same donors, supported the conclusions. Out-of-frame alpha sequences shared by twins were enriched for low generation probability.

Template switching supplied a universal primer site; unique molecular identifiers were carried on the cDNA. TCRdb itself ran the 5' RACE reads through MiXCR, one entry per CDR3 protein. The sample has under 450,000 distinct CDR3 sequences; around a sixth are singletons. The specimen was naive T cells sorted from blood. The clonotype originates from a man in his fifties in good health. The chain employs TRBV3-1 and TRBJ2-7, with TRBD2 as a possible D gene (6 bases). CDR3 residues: CASSLGLGLSYEQYF. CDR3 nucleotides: TGTGCCAGCAGCTTGGGACTGGGACTCTCCTACGAGCAGTACTTC.